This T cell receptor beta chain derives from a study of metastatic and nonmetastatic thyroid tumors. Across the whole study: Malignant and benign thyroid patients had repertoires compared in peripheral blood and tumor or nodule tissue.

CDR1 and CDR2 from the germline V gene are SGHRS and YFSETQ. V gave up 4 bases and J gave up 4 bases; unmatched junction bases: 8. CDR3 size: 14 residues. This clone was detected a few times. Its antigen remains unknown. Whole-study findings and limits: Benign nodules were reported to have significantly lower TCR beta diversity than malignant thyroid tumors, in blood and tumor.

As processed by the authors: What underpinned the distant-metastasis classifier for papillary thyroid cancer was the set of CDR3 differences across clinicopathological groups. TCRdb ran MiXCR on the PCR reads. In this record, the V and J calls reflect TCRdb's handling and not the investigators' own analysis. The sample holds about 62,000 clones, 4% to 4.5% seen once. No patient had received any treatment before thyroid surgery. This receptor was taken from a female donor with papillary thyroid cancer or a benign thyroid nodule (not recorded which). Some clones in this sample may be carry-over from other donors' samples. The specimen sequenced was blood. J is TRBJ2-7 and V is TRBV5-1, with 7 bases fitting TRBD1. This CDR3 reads CASSREQGSYEQYF. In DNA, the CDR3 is TGCGCCAGCAGCCGGGAACAGGGGTCGTACGAGCAGTACTTC.